Presented here are 7 T cell receptor beta chains from one specimen sequenced in a study of blood T cell repertoires in COVID-19. This table comes from immunoSEQ multiplex PCR, and its TCRdb copy is limited to in-frame clones, with some not included. The sample has around 81,000 clones; approximately 86% are singletons. Sequencing was done on a sample of peripheral blood. Source of these receptors: a man aged 70-80 years with acute or convalescent COVID-19.

The chain employs TRBV29-1 and TRBJ1-1, with TRBD1 as a possible D gene (5 bases). The germline V gene has CDR1 SQVTM and CDR2 ANQGSEA. The CDR3 is 12 residues long. The germline V and J ends were trimmed by 6 bases and 5 bases, with 13 bases remaining between them. CDR3 amino acids: CSVKQEGTEAFF. The DNA of the CDR3 is TGCAGCGTAAAACAGGAGGGGACTGAAGCTTTCTTT.

V is TRBV6-2 or TRBV6-3 and J is TRBJ2-7; D unresolved. Trimming stripped 4 bases from V and 6 bases from J, with 7 bases between. Germline assignment: CDR1 MNHEY and CDR2 SVGEGT. CDR3 length equals 11 residues. The CDR3 spells CASSSLAEQYF. CDR3 nucleotides: TGTGCCAGCAGTTCTTTGGCCGAGCAGTACTTC.

The chain uses TRBV5-1 and TRBJ2-1; D ambiguous. Germline CDR1 reads SGHRS; CDR2 reads YFSETQ. The CDR3 consists of 15 residues. The V end lost 0 bases, the J end lost 0 bases, and 7 bases lay between the germline ends. The CDR3, as DNA: TGCGCCAGCAGCTTGGATCTAAGCTCCTACAATGAGCAGTTCTTC. As protein: CASSLDLSSYNEQFF.

This clone was detected only once. V is TRBV7-6 and J is TRBJ1-1; TRBD1 matches at 10 bases. Germline-derived CDR1 and CDR2 are SGHVS and FNYEAQ. The V segment lost 5 bases and the J segment 4 bases; nucleotides outside the gene matches: 7. The CDR3 spans 15 residues. The CDR3 loop reads CASSAQTGGGTEAFF. CDR3 nucleotide sequence: TGTGCCAGCAGCGCCCAGACAGGGGGCGGCACTGAAGCTTTCTTT. Full variable domain (outside the CDR3, taken from reference TRBV7-6 and TRBJ1-1): GAGVSQSPRYKVTKRGQDVALRCDPISGHVSLYWYRQALGQGPEFLTYFNYEAQQDKSGLPNDRFSAERPEGSISTLTIQRTEQRDSAMYRCASSAQTGGGTEAFFGQGTRLTVV.

The rearrangement joins TRBV19 to TRBJ2-7, with 7 nucleotides matching TRBD1. The CDR3 sequence is 13 residues long. V shed 2 bases, J shed 6 bases, and the junction held 4 bases outside the gene matches. Germline V gives CDR1 LNHDA, CDR2 SQIVND (reference sequence). CDR3 bases: TGTGCCAGTAGTATACCTGGGACAGTCGAGCAGTACTTC. This codes for CASSIPGTVEQYF.

Here the CDR3 reads CASSLRTGDGYTF. CDR3 bases: TGTGCCAGCAGCTTACGGACAGGGGACGGCTACACCTTC. The V and J genes are TRBV7-9 and TRBJ1-2, with 9 bases matching TRBD1. Germline loops: CDR1 SEHNR, CDR2 FQNEAQ (reference sequence). This CDR3 comprises 13 residues. J lost 8 bases, V lost 2 bases, and 3 bases had no gene match.

J is TRBJ1-2 and V is TRBV7-9; a weak D match, TRBD1 (5 bases). CDR3 length: 19 amino acids. V was cut by 5 bases and J by 0 bases, with 25 bases left in between. Germline lookup yields CDR1 SEHNR and CDR2 FQNEAQ (reference sequence). CDR3 amino acids: CASSPTDGGLGEANYGYTF. The CDR3 DNA reads as TGTGCCAGCAGCCCAACTGATGGGGGACTGGGGGAAGCTAACTATGGCTACACCTTC.